These 2 T cell receptor beta chains were all obtained from the same sample, sequenced in a study of siplizumab effects on memory and regulatory T cells. TCRdb's copy holds only in-frame clones and misses some; the assay was immunoSEQ multiplex PCR. In the table there are 75,000 to 95,000 clones, approximately 90% of which are singletons. The specimen sequenced was CD4+ T cells sorted from blood. Source of these receptors: a human donor in good health.

This chain's CDR3 is CASSIGHEAFF. The CDR3 coding sequence is TGTGCCAGTAGTATTGGCCATGAAGCTTTCTTT. The chain joins TRBV19 to TRBJ1-1; unclear D gene. Looked up from germline, CDR1 is LNHDA and CDR2 is SQIVND (reference sequence). V was pared by 3 bases and J by 7 bases, with 6 bases between. The length of the CDR3 is 11 residues.

CDR3 nucleotide sequence: TGTGCCAGCAGTGCCTCGACGGGGGACTATGGCTACACCTTC. This sequence encodes CASSASTGDYGYTF. V and J are TRBV27 and TRBJ1-2; D is perhaps TRBD1 (5 bases). The V and J ends lost 5 bases and 3 bases respectively, with 13 bases between them. The germline gives CDR1 MNHEY, CDR2 SMNVEV (reference sequence). This CDR3 is 14 amino acids long.